Listed below are T cell receptor beta chains from one sample, sequenced in a study of early T cells in non-severe SARS-CoV-2 infection. TCRdb passed the 5' RACE reads through MiXCR, listing each CDR3 protein once. The table lists about 64,000 distinct CDR3 sequences, approximately 9.2% of them singletons, with 10% to 15% in the top ten. Specimen: whole blood, collected at baseline. These receptors were taken from an adult who was a healthcare worker with PCR-confirmed SARS-CoV-2 infection or an uninfected control (not recorded which). Both conserved end residues are part of each CDR3. The D gene is left open where the match is weak. Clone size is not always given. Where it is, it says once, few, many or a class for expanded clones.

J	V	size	D	DNA	CDR3
TRBJ2-1	TRBV10-3	-	-	TGTGCCATGTCGATTGGGGACGAGCAGTTCTTC	CAMSIGDEQFF
TRBJ2-7	TRBV28	many	TRBD2	TGTGCCAGCAACCAACTAGCGGGAGGCCTCTACGAGCAGTACTTC	CASNQLAGGLYEQYF
TRBJ2-3	TRBV6-1	many	TRBD2	TGTGCCAGCAGTGGATTATCTAGCGGGGCAACAGATACGCAGTATTTT	CASSGLSSGATDTQYF
TRBJ1-1	TRBV12-3/TRBV12-4	-	-	TGTGCCAGCAGCCCTACACGACAGCCGGCTTTCTTT	CASSPTRQPAFF
TRBJ2-3	TRBV7-9	-	-	TGTGCCAGCATGGGATTGGCGGTTGCTAGCACAGATACGCAGTATTTT	CASMGLAVASTDTQYF
TRBJ2-3	TRBV13	few	TRBD1	TGTGCCAGCAGCTGGGGGACAGGGGAGAGCGCAGATACGCAGTATTTT	CASSWGTGESADTQYF
TRBJ1-2	TRBV12-3/TRBV12-4	few	TRBD1	TGTGCCAGCAGTTTTCAGGGGGCGGGCGGCTACACCTTC	CASSFQGAGGYTF
TRBJ2-1	TRBV6-2/TRBV6-3	-	-	TGTGCCAGCAGTTACTCGCCTGAGCAGTTCTTC	CASSYSPEQFF
TRBJ2-5	TRBV18	few	-	TGTGCCAGCTCACCATCGGCGAGCCGCCGGGAGACCCAGTACTTC	CASSPSASRRETQYF
TRBJ2-1	TRBV6-1	many	TRBD1	TGTGCCAGCAGCGAACCGGGACAGGGTCGCTACAATGAGCAGTTCTTC	CASSEPGQGRYNEQFF
TRBJ2-1	TRBV10-1	few	-	TGCGCCAGCAGTGAACCGGACGGCCTAACTAACTACAATGAGCAGTTCTTC	CASSEPDGLTNYNEQFF
TRBJ2-7	TRBV12-3/TRBV12-4	-	-	TGTGCCAGCAGTTTAGGCCAGAATGAAGGAGAGCAGTACTTC	CASSLGQNEGEQYF
TRBJ2-7	TRBV20-1	many	TRBD2	TGCAGTATCAGCGGGGGTTACGAGCAGTACTTC	CSISGGYEQYF
TRBJ2-2	TRBV2	-	-	TGTGCCAGCAGTTACACTAGAGCCGGGGAGCTGTTTTTT	CASSYTRAGELFF
TRBJ2-7	TRBV5-4	medium-sized	TRBD1	TGTGCCAGCAGCCAGAGGGGACAGGGCTTGTACGAGCAGTACTTC	CASSQRGQGLYEQYF
TRBJ2-1	TRBV6-6	few	TRBD1	TGTGCCAGCAGTCGCGGACAGGGTTCACCGTTCTTC	CASSRGQGSPFF
TRBJ2-5	TRBV12-3/TRBV12-4	few	TRBD1	TGTGCCAGCAGTTTAGATCTGATTGGACAGGGGCACCAAGAGACCCAGTACTTC	CASSLDLIGQGHQETQYF
TRBJ2-7	TRBV29-1	many	-	TGCAGCGTTGAAAAAGCTGGGGGGACAACCTACGAGCAGTACTTC	CSVEKAGGTTYEQYF
TRBJ2-5	TRBV6-6	-	TRBD2	TGTGCCAGCAGTCCCACTAGCGGTCCCTGGGAGACCCAGTACTTC	CASSPTSGPWETQYF
TRBJ1-5	TRBV6-2/TRBV6-3	many	-	TGTGCCAGCAGTTACTTTGGGGATCAGCCCCAGCATTTT	CASSYFGDQPQHF
TRBJ2-5	TRBV10-3	-	-	TGTGCCATCAGTGCGGAACCTAGCGCGCAAGAGACCCAGTACTTC	CAISAEPSAQETQYF
TRBJ2-7	TRBV4-3	many	TRBD1	TGCGCCAGCAGCCAGGGACAGGCGAACCTCTACGAGCAGTACTTC	CASSQGQANLYEQYF
TRBJ1-2	TRBV27	many	-	TGTGCCAGCAGTTCGTTACAGGGAGTTTACTATGGCTACACCTTC	CASSSLQGVYYGYTF
TRBJ2-7	TRBV6-2/TRBV6-3	many	-	TGTGCCAGCAGTTACGGTCACGAGCAGTACTTC	CASSYGHEQYF
TRBJ2-1	TRBV4-1	few	TRBD2	TGCGCCAGCAGCCACGCTCGACCCCGACTAGCGGGAGACCCCAGCTCCTACAATGAGCAGTTCTTC	CASSHARPRLAGDPSSYNEQFF
TRBJ2-1	TRBV6-2/TRBV6-3	few	-	TGTGCCAGCAGTTACCCAATAGAGCCTGAGCAGTTCTTC	CASSYPIEPEQFF
TRBJ2-7	TRBV11-3	-	TRBD1	TGTGCCAGCAGCTCATCCGGGACAGGCTCCTACGAGCAGTACTTC	CASSSSGTGSYEQYF
TRBJ2-1	TRBV2	-	TRBD2	TGTGCCAGCAGTGGCACTAGCGGGAGGGCCTCCTACAATGAGCAGTTCTTC	CASSGTSGRASYNEQFF
TRBJ2-2	TRBV7-3	-	-	TGTGCCAGCAGCCCCTTCCGGTTGGAGACGGGGGCCGGGGAGCTGTTTTTT	CASSPFRLETGAGELFF
TRBJ2-3	TRBV7-9	-	TRBD2	TGTGCCAGCAGCAGCGGGACTAGCGAGGCGGATACGCAGTATTTT	CASSSGTSEADTQYF
TRBJ1-4	TRBV7-8	-	TRBD1	TGTGCCAGCAGCTCCGGGCGGGACAGCCTGACTAATGAAAAACTGTTTTTT	CASSSGRDSLTNEKLFF
TRBJ1-1	TRBV29-1	-	-	TGCAGCGTTCTCAGACAGGTGAACACTGAAGCTTTCTTT	CSVLRQVNTEAFF
TRBJ2-2	TRBV7-6	few	-	TGTGCCAGCAGCCCCCGTTTAGCCCTCACCGGGGAGCTGTTTTTT	CASSPRLALTGELFF
TRBJ2-5	TRBV5-1	-	-	TGCGCCAGCAGCTTCTTTGGCACCCAAGAGACCCAGTACTTC	CASSFFGTQETQYF
TRBJ2-5	TRBV3-1	-	-	TGTGCCAGCAGACCCGGGGCAGGGCGAGAGACCCAGTACTTC	CASRPGAGRETQYF
TRBJ1-5	TRBV6-6	few	TRBD1	TGTGCCAGCAGTTACTCGGGACAGGGAAATCAGCCCCAGCATTTT	CASSYSGQGNQPQHF
TRBJ2-7	TRBV7-2	-	TRBD2	TGTGCCAGCAGCTTAGGGGCGGGAGCCCGCTACGAGCAGTACTTC	CASSLGAGARYEQYF
TRBJ2-3	TRBV20-1	once	-	TGCAGTATTAAGACAGGGAGGGATACGCAGTATTTT	CSIKTGRDTQYF
TRBJ2-5	TRBV7-2	few	TRBD2	TGTGCCAGCAGCTGGTTAGCGGGAGTTGAGACCCAGTACTTC	CASSWLAGVETQYF
TRBJ2-1	TRBV24-1	few	TRBD1	TGTGCCACCAGCCGGACAGGGGAATTGAGCGATGAGCAGTTCTTC	CATSRTGELSDEQFF
TRBJ2-1	TRBV20-1	many	-	TGCAGTGCTAGAGATCTGGGGGGTGAGCAGTTCTTC	CSARDLGGEQFF
TRBJ2-3	TRBV2	few	TRBD1	TGTGCCACTCCGACAGGGGATACGGCAGATACGCAGTATTTT	CATPTGDTADTQYF
TRBJ1-2	TRBV20-1	many	-	TGCAGTGCTAGCGACCGTAAGCTGTATGGCTACACCTTC	CSASDRKLYGYTF
TRBJ2-2	TRBV6-6	few	TRBD1	TGTGCCAGCAGCAAAGGACAGGGGAGTAACACCGGGGAGCTGTTTTTT	CASSKGQGSNTGELFF
TRBJ2-1	TRBV10-3	few	TRBD2	TGTGCCATCAGTGAAACGGCTAGCGGGTATTCTCAGTTCTTC	CAISETASGYSQFF
TRBJ2-7	TRBV7-9	-	TRBD1	TGTGCCAGCGGGACAGGGGTTTACGAGCAGTACTTC	CASGTGVYEQYF
TRBJ1-1	TRBV3-1	many	-	TGTGCCAGCAGCCGTCTTGGAGGGTCTAGGAACACTGAAGCTTTCTTT	CASSRLGGSRNTEAFF
TRBJ2-5	TRBV20-1	few	-	TGCAGTGCTAGACAGGGGTCTTACCAAGGGACCCAGTACTTC	CSARQGSYQGTQYF
TRBJ2-1	TRBV6-2/TRBV6-3	many	TRBD2	TGTGCCAGCAGTTACGGTTCTAGCGGTACCTACGGTGAGCAGTTCTTC	CASSYGSSGTYGEQFF
TRBJ1-1	TRBV13	-	TRBD1	TGTGCCAGCAGCTTAAGGGACAGGGAGACTGAAGCTTTCTTT	CASSLRDRETEAFF
TRBJ2-3	TRBV7-8	few	TRBD2	TGTGCCAGCAGCTTAGCTGCTGGTAGCGGGGGCACAGATACGCAGTATTTT	CASSLAAGSGGTDTQYF
TRBJ2-2	TRBV7-6	few	TRBD1	TGTGCCAGCAGCACGAGACAGGGGACTGACACCGGGGAGCTGTTTTTT	CASSTRQGTDTGELFF
TRBJ2-1	TRBV11-1	many	TRBD2	TGTGCCAGCAGCTTGTCAGCGGGAGTTCTCGATGAGCAGTTCTTC	CASSLSAGVLDEQFF
TRBJ2-1	TRBV5-4	-	TRBD1	TGTGCCAGCAGCTTGGCCCAGGGGGAATACAATGAGCAGTTCTTC	CASSLAQGEYNEQFF